A single sample gave rise to the 21 T cell receptor beta chains below, sequenced in a study of T-cell reconstitution after alpha-beta-depleted transplantation in children. The TCRbeta library incorporated unique molecular identifiers. TCRdb itself ran the PCR reads through MiXCR, one entry per CDR3 protein. The data contain 440,000 or so distinct CDR3 sequences, around two fifths of them seen just once; the ten biggest clones take up about 30%. The sample consisted of PBMCs, taken before TCRalphabeta/CD19-depleted stem cell transplant. The receptors here all came from a girl aged 2-10 years with aplastic anemia, due to receive a stem cell transplant.

V and J are TRBV7-9 and TRBJ2-7; D remains unclear. The CDR3 has 13 amino acids. V was clipped by 5 bases and J by 4 bases, with 12 bases between them. The germline CDR1 and CDR2 sequences are SEHNR and FQNEAQ (reference sequence). The CDR3 here is CASSRSLGYEQYF. The CDR3 bases are TGTGCCAGCAGCCGATCCCTGGGGTACGAGCAGTACTTC.

V and J are TRBV6-1 and TRBJ1-6; D is uncertain. This CDR3 spans 14 amino acids. Deletions cut 3 bases from V and 10 bases from J, with 13 bases between. The germline CDR1 and CDR2 sequences are MNHNS and SASEGT. The CDR3 sequence: CASSELGDGSPLHF. The DNA for the CDR3 is TGTGCCAGCAGTGAGCTGGGCGACGGCTCACCCCTCCACTTT.

This clonotype has only a few counts. V is TRBV20-1 and J is TRBJ2-7; perhaps TRBD2 as D (5 bases). Trimming shortened V by 5 bases and J by 2 bases, and 16 bases separated the two germline ends. The CDR3 spans 14 residues. Looked up from germline, CDR1 is DFQATT and CDR2 is SNEGSKA (reference sequence). CDR3 DNA: TGCAGTGCTCTAGGGCCTCTCGGGGCCTACGAGCAGTACTTC. This encodes CSALGPLGAYEQYF.

The rearrangement links TRBV9 to TRBJ1-1; 11 bases line up with TRBD1. With 2 bases clipped from V and 5 bases from J, the junction kept 5 bases outside the gene matches. Germline assignment: CDR1 SGDLS and CDR2 YYNGEE. The CDR3 sequence is 15 residues long. CDR3: CASSVLGQGATEAFF. The CDR3 nucleotides are TGTGCCAGCAGCGTCCTTGGACAGGGGGCTACTGAAGCTTTCTTT.

The J gene is TRBJ1-1, the V gene TRBV7-9; TRBD1 aligns across 7 bases. Trimming at V came to 1 base and at J to 5 bases, leaving 7 bases not matched to a gene. Germline CDR1 and CDR2: SEHNR and FQNEAQ (reference sequence). The CDR3 has 15 amino acids. The CDR3 here is CASSLDTGTVTEAFF. The CDR3 bases are TGTGCCAGCAGCTTAGATACCGGGACAGTTACTGAAGCTTTCTTT.

The sample holds a few counts of this clonotype. V and J are TRBV18 and TRBJ2-1; tentatively, D is TRBD2 (6 bases). The CDR3 extends over 14 amino acids. CDR1 and CDR2 (germline): KGHSH, LQKENI. V was trimmed by 3 bases and J by 6 bases, leaving 12 bases between them. Here the CDR3 reads CASSPTGSLNEQFF. The CDR3 DNA sequence: TGTGCCAGCTCACCGACCGGGAGCCTCAATGAGCAGTTCTTC.

This clonotype was seen repeatedly, ten times or more. This chain uses TRBV20-1 with TRBJ1-4; TRBD1 is a possible D gene (5 bases). Trimming pared 0 bases from V and 12 bases from J, leaving 11 bases between. Looked up from germline, CDR1 is DFQATT and CDR2 is SNEGSKA (reference sequence). This CDR3 is built from 12 residues. The DNA for the CDR3 is TGCAGTGCTAGAGATCCCTGGGACCAACTGTTTTTT. Its translation: CSARDPWDQLFF.

Many counts were recorded for this clonotype. The chain combines TRBV20-1 with TRBJ2-1; 7 nucleotides match TRBD2. Germline CDR1 DFQATT, CDR2 SNEGSKA (reference sequence). The CDR3 is 15 amino acids. V dropped 6 bases and J dropped 4; count of bases not matched to a gene: 12. For the CDR3, the DNA is TGCAGTGCAGATACCGGGACTACGGATTACAATGAGCAGTTCTTC. As protein: CSADTGTTDYNEQFF.

A single count supports this clonotype. This rearrangement joins TRBV6-6 to TRBJ2-7; TRBD1 matches at 7 bases. The germline CDR1 and CDR2 sequences are MNHNY and SVGAGI (reference sequence). This CDR3 spans 13 amino acids. J gave up 2 bases and V 3 bases, and 1 base lay outside the gene matches. The CDR3 loop is CASSYDRAYEQYF. Written as DNA, the CDR3 is TGTGCCAGCAGTTATGACAGGGCCTACGAGCAGTACTTC.

This clonotype was observed a few times. V usage is TRBV3-1 and J usage is TRBJ2-5, with 11 bases fitting TRBD2. Trimming at V came to 3 bases and at J to 4 bases, leaving 10 bases not matched to a gene. The CDR3 contains 17 residues. Germline V gives CDR1 LGHDT, CDR2 YNNKEL (reference sequence). The CDR3 DNA follows: TGTGCCAGCAGCCAGGCTATAGCGGGAGGGCCTGGAGAGACCCAGTACTTC. Amino acid sequence: CASSQAIAGGPGETQYF.

V gene TRBV21-1 combines with J gene TRBJ2-5. TRBV21-1 is flagged as a pseudogene. The CDR3 has 8 amino acids. For the CDR3, the DNA is TGTGCCAGCCCTAAGCAGTACTTC. Protein: CASPKQYF.

The rearrangement links TRBV6-5 to TRBJ2-3; D remains ambiguous. The CDR3 is 16 residues long. The V gene lost 0 bases and the J gene lost 6 bases, with 16 bases spanning the gap. Looked up from germline, CDR1 is MNHEY and CDR2 is SVGAGI. The CDR3 DNA sequence: TGTGCCAGCAGTTACTCGTCGCAGGTGGGCGGCGATACGCAGTATTTT. Encoded protein: CASSYSSQVGGDTQYF.

The genes are TRBV5-8 and TRBJ2-3; 11 positions match TRBD2. Trimming removed 0 bases from V and 4 bases from J; junction bases left unmatched: 7. Germline V gives CDR1 SGHTS, CDR2 YDEGEE. This CDR3 comprises 17 residues. In nucleotides, the CDR3 is TGTGCCAGCAGCTTGGCACGAACTAGCGGGGGTTCAGATACGCAGTATTTT. Translated: CASSLARTSGGSDTQYF.

Many counts were recorded for this clonotype. The gene calls are TRBV28 and TRBJ2-7; maybe TRBD2 (5 bases). The V end was cut by 5 bases, the J end by 5 bases, with 19 bases between. There are 15 residues in the CDR3. Germline V gives CDR1 MDHEN, CDR2 SYDVKM. The DNA for the CDR3 is TGTGCCAGCAGTCCAGGAGGCTCAAGCTCGGACGAGCAGTACTTC. This sequence encodes CASSPGGSSSDEQYF. Supplemented by reference TRBV28 and TRBJ2-7, the full variable domain reads DVKVTQSSRYLVKRTGEKVFLECVQDMDHENMFWYRQDPGLGLRLIYFSYDVKMKEKGDIPEGYSVSREKKERFSLILESASTNQTSMYLCASSPGGSSSDEQYFGPGTRLTVT.

The V gene is TRBV28, the J gene TRBJ1-2, with unresolved D. There are 15 residues in the CDR3. Germline CDR1 MDHEN, CDR2 SYDVKM. V was trimmed by 6 bases and J by 4 bases, leaving 18 bases between them. The chain's CDR3 is CASSLRAPQLYGYTF. CDR3 coding DNA: TGTGCCAGCAGCCTCCGGGCCCCCCAACTCTATGGCTACACCTTC.

This clonotype appeared once. V is TRBV27 and J is TRBJ1-1, with D maybe TRBD1 (6 bases). V was trimmed by 5 bases and J by 2 bases, leaving 15 bases between them. This CDR3 has 15 amino acids. CDR1 is MNHEY, CDR2 SMNVEV, per germline (reference sequence). This CDR3 reads CASSTTDSINTEAFF. For the CDR3, the DNA is TGTGCCAGCAGTACCACGGACAGTATCAACACTGAAGCTTTCTTT.

The chain couples TRBV7-2 to TRBJ2-3, with TRBD2 identical over 8 bases. The CDR3 is 17 residues long. V lost 6 bases to trimming and J lost 4 bases; unmatched junction nucleotides: 15. Looked up from germline, CDR1 is SGHTA and CDR2 is FQGNSA. CDR3 sequence: CASSPPGRGGRADTQYF. CDR3 coding DNA: TGTGCCAGCAGTCCGCCCGGTCGGGGGGGCCGGGCAGATACGCAGTATTTT. Full variable domain (outside the CDR3, taken from reference TRBV7-2 and TRBJ2-3): GAGVSQSPSNKVTEKGKDVELRCDPISGHTALYWYRQSLGQGLEFLIYFQGNSAPDKSGLPSDRFSAERTGGSVSTLTIQRTQQEDSAVYLCASSPPGRGGRADTQYFGPGTRLTVL.

This rearrangement joins TRBV4-1 to TRBJ2-5; a weak D match, TRBD1 (5 bases). This CDR3 is 13 amino acids long. Germline CDR1 MGHRA, CDR2 YSYEKL. The ends were cut back, 4 bases at V and 5 bases at J, with 11 bases in the middle. CDR3 DNA sequence: TGCGCCAGCAGCCTAGACAGCGACGAGACCCAGTACTTC. This translates into CASSLDSDETQYF.

In DNA, the CDR3 is TGCGCCAGCAGCCAAGATCCGGGGGCGAGGAACATTCAGTACTTC. Amino acid sequence: CASSQDPGARNIQYF. V and J are TRBV4-1 and TRBJ2-4; tentatively, D is TRBD1 or TRBD2 (6 bases each). The CDR3 extends over 15 amino acids. Germline CDR1 is MGHRA and CDR2 is YSYEKL. Trimming took off 0 bases at V and 7 bases at J, with 13 bases between the two ends.

This clonotype was detected only a few times. This chain connects TRBV25-1 to TRBJ2-7; unclear D gene. The V gene's germline CDR1 is MGHDK and CDR2 SYGVNS. CDR3 length: 14 amino acids. V gave up 2 bases and J gave up 2 bases, with 10 bases separating them. For the CDR3, the DNA is TGTGCCAGCAGTGAAAGGATAGGACCCTACGAGCAGTACTTC. This translates into CASSERIGPYEQYF.

The chain joins TRBV29-1 to TRBJ2-2; 8 nucleotides agree with TRBD1. This CDR3 is built from 14 residues. Unmatched junction bases numbered 7, after V lost 4 bases and J lost 6 bases. CDR1 and CDR2 (germline): SQVTM, ANQGSEA. CDR3 nucleotides: TGCAGCGTTGGGACAGGGTCTTATGCCGGGGAGCTGTTTTTT. As protein: CSVGTGSYAGELFF.